This is a list of T cell receptor beta chains from one sample in a study of identical twins. One entry per CDR3 protein results from TCRdb running MiXCR on the 5' RACE reads. The sample carries 150,000 or so distinct CDR3 sequences, 3% to 4% recorded once. The sample comprised memory T cells sorted from blood. The source of these receptors is a man aged 18 to 35 in good health. Both conserved end residues are part of each CDR3. Each record gives: J gene, clone size, V gene, D gene, CDR3 protein, CDR3 DNA. A D gene is named only where the DNA matches it firmly. Size is omitted from some rows. Given values are once, few, many or a class for expanded clones.

TRBJ1-6 many TRBV6-6 . CASRQANSPLHF TGTGCCAGCAGGCAAGCTAATTCACCCCTCCACTTT
TRBJ2-3 many TRBV7-2 TRBD2 CASSSLAGGPGNTQYF TGTGCCAGCAGCTCATTAGCGGGAGGGCCGGGTAATACGCAGTATTTT
TRBJ2-2 many TRBV29-1 . CSVRSAANTGELFF TGCAGCGTTAGGTCAGCGGCGAACACCGGGGAGCTGTTTTTT
TRBJ2-5 many TRBV6-2/TRBV6-3 . CASSHGSSGETQYF TGTGCCAGCAGCCACGGGTCCAGCGGGGAGACCCAGTACTTC
TRBJ1-1 many TRBV7-9 . CASSLEGANTEAFF TGTGCCAGCAGCTTAGAGGGAGCGAACACTGAAGCTTTCTTT
TRBJ2-5 many TRBV10-3 . CAVGATQGETQYF TGTGCCGTCGGGGCCACCCAGGGGGAGACCCAGTACTTC
TRBJ2-1 many TRBV15 TRBD1 CATSRDRARGNNEQFF TGTGCCACCAGCAGAGATCGGGCCAGGGGGAACAATGAGCAGTTCTTC
TRBJ1-2 few TRBV6-1 . CASSPGPTADYTF TGTGCCAGTAGCCCCGGGCCAACTGCGGACTACACCTTC
TRBJ1-6 . TRBV20-1 TRBD1 CSARQGGSNSPLHF TGCAGTGCTAGACAGGGGGGTTCGAATTCACCCCTCCACTTT
TRBJ2-2 many TRBV29-1 . CSVLPGASGELFF TGCAGCGTCCTCCCGGGGGCGTCCGGGGAGCTGTTTTTT
TRBJ2-2 many TRBV2 . CASSIVAGELFF TGTGCCAGCAGTATAGTAGCCGGGGAGCTGTTTTTT
TRBJ2-1 many TRBV20-1 TRBD2 CSAIRTSGNNEQFF TGCAGTGCTATACGGACTAGCGGAAACAATGAGCAGTTCTTC
TRBJ2-7 many TRBV10-3 . CAISEREAEQYF TGTGCCATCAGTGAGAGGGAGGCCGAGCAGTACTTC
TRBJ2-6 . TRBV6-1 TRBD1 CASSPQGLGANVLTF TGTGCCAGCAGTCCACAGGGGCTTGGGGCCAACGTCCTGACTTTC
TRBJ2-2 many TRBV5-6 . CASSSGTESTGELFF TGTGCCAGCAGTTCCGGGACGGAAAGCACCGGGGAGCTGTTTTTT
TRBJ2-2 many TRBV7-3 . CASSLKNTGELFF TGTGCCAGCAGCTTAAAGAATACCGGGGAGCTGTTTTTT
TRBJ2-1 few TRBV5-6 TRBD2 CASSLGTAGGPSEQFF TGTGCCAGCAGCTTGGGAACAGCGGGAGGGCCGAGTGAGCAGTTCTTC
TRBJ2-2 many TRBV7-2 . CASSLGEWSVFF TGTGCCAGCAGCTTAGGGGAGTGGTCGGTGTTTTTT
TRBJ2-3 many TRBV29-1 TRBD2 CSVRTSGTDTQYF TGCAGCGTTAGGACTAGCGGGACAGATACGCAGTATTTT
TRBJ2-2 . TRBV9 . CASSLTTLWSANTGELFF TGTGCCAGCAGCCTAACGACCCTTTGGTCCGCGAACACCGGGGAGCTGTTTTTT
TRBJ2-3 many TRBV24-1 . CATSDLGVTDTQYF TGTGCCACCAGTGATTTAGGGGTCACAGATACGCAGTATTTT
TRBJ1-1 few TRBV12-3/TRBV12-4 . CASSFGRAHTEAFF TGTGCCAGCAGTTTTGGCCGGGCGCACACTGAAGCTTTCTTT
TRBJ1-3 many TRBV25-1 . CASSEESLYSGNTIYF TGTGCCAGCAGTGAAGAGTCGCTCTACTCTGGAAACACCATATATTTT
TRBJ2-2 many TRBV29-1 . CSVVGQNTGELFF TGCAGCGTTGTGGGACAAAACACCGGGGAGCTGTTTTTT